Shown below are 10 T cell receptor beta chains from a single sample sequenced in a study of T cells in Graves' hyperthyroidism and ophthalmopathy. RNA transcripts gave rise to amplified TCR beta CDR3 regions. HTBI primers were employed in a first-round RT-PCR of the TCR CDR3. Each CDR3 protein is one row after TCRdb ran MiXCR on the multiplex PCR reads. This sample yields hundreds of thousands of distinct CDR3 sequences, of which about a fifth are seen a single time; roughly a third belongs to the top ten. Material: blood. The source is a man aged 25-40 years with Graves' ophthalmopathy.

This clonotype was seen repeatedly, ten times or more. The chain recombines TRBV20-1 with TRBJ1-1; the match to TRBD1 covers 8 bases. Germline V gene lookup returns CDR1 DFQATT and CDR2 SNEGSKA (reference sequence). V was clipped by 3 bases and J by 3 bases; unmatched bases: 12. The CDR3 covers 16 residues. In DNA, the CDR3 is TGCAGTGCTAGGGTGGACAGGGATGGTTGGGACACTGAAGCTTTCTTT. It translates to CSARVDRDGWDTEAFF.

This clonotype has ten or more counts. The chain carries TRBV28 and TRBJ2-7, with 11 bases aligning to TRBD2. With 6 bases clipped from V and 1 base from J, the junction kept 5 bases outside the gene matches. Germline V lookup: CDR1 MDHEN, CDR2 SYDVKM. The CDR3 consists of 15 residues. CDR3 in amino acids: CASSSTSGGSYEQYF. The CDR3 bases are TGTGCCAGCAGCTCTACTAGCGGGGGTTCCTACGAGCAGTACTTC.

This clonotype was found a few times. This chain joins TRBV24-1 and TRBJ2-1; 8 bases are a match to TRBD2. The V gene's germline CDR1 is KGHDR and CDR2 SFDVKD. J gave up 4 bases and V 2 bases, and 3 bases lay outside the gene matches. The CDR3 totals 15 residues. The chain's CDR3 is CATSDSTSGYNEQFF. CDR3 coding DNA: TGTGCCACCAGTGATTCTACTAGCGGTTACAATGAGCAGTTCTTC.

Concerning this clonotype itself: This clone may be a read error of a much larger clone one base away. V is TRBV30 and J is TRBJ2-1; 7 bases match TRBD2. V lost 8 bases, J lost 4 bases, and 8 bases stayed unmatched. The V gene's germline CDR1 is GTSNPN and CDR2 SVGIG (reference sequence). The length of the CDR3 is 13 residues. CDR3 protein: CAGTNGHYNEQFF. The DNA for the CDR3 is TGTGCCGGGACTAACGGGCATTACAATGAGCAGTTCTTC.

About this clonotype itself: A read error may be the cause here, since a much bigger clone is one base away. J is TRBJ1-5 and V is TRBV11-2; 7 bases are shared with TRBD1. V gave up 5 bases and J gave up 9 bases; unmatched junction bases: 7. The CDR3 totals 13 residues. Germline CDR1 is SGHAT and CDR2 is FQNNGV. The CDR3 spells CASSQDRARPQHF. CDR3 DNA: TGTGCCAGCAGCCAAGACAGGGCTCGGCCCCAGCATTTT.

This clonotype was seen repeatedly, ten times or more. The gene calls are TRBV5-1 and TRBJ2-1; possible D gene TRBD2, 5 bases. CDR3 length: 15 residues. The germline gives CDR1 SGHRS, CDR2 YFSETQ. With 0 bases removed from V and 6 bases from J, the gap between germline ends came to 13 bases. Here the CDR3 reads CASSLAWGVGNEQFF. The CDR3 nucleotides are TGCGCCAGCAGCTTGGCCTGGGGAGTTGGCAATGAGCAGTTCTTC.

In its sample, this clonotype was seen many times. The genes are TRBV18 and TRBJ2-1, with 7 bases identical to TRBD2. The CDR3 length is 13 residues. Trimming cost V 0 bases and J 8 bases; bases outside gene matches: 1. Germline CDR1 is KGHSH and CDR2 is LQKENI. CDR3 protein: CASSPPGGDEQFF. The CDR3 nucleotides read TGTGCCAGCTCACCACCGGGGGGGGATGAGCAGTTCTTC.

This clonotype was seen a handful of times. This chain joins TRBV10-3 and TRBJ2-7; TRBD2 matches at 13 bases. In germline, CDR1 is ENHRY, CDR2 SYGVKD. V dropped 2 bases and J dropped 0; count of bases not matched to a gene: 7. The CDR3 is 18 residues long. As DNA, the CDR3 is TGTGCCATCAGTGAGCCGGGACTAGCGGGGAGAAGCTCCTACGAGCAGTACTTC. Translated: CAISEPGLAGRSSYEQYF.

A few counts support this clonotype. The chain combines TRBV27 with TRBJ1-6; 7 bases map to TRBD1. Germline-derived CDR1 and CDR2 are MNHEY and SMNVEV (reference sequence). V was clipped by 6 bases and J by 6 bases; unmatched bases: 8. The CDR3 has 15 amino acids. This CDR3 is CASRSGTAFNSPLHF. For the CDR3, the DNA is TGTGCCAGCAGGTCCGGGACAGCCTTTAATTCACCCCTCCACTTT.

The chain employs TRBV4-3 and TRBJ2-7; D is undetermined. The CDR3 totals 15 residues. V gave up 0 bases and J gave up 6 bases, with 15 bases separating them. CDR1 LGHNA and CDR2 YSLEER come from the germline V gene. The CDR3 coding sequence is TGCGCCAGCAGCCAAGAACTGGGAACCCTATCCGAGCAGTACTTC. It translates to CASSQELGTLSEQYF.